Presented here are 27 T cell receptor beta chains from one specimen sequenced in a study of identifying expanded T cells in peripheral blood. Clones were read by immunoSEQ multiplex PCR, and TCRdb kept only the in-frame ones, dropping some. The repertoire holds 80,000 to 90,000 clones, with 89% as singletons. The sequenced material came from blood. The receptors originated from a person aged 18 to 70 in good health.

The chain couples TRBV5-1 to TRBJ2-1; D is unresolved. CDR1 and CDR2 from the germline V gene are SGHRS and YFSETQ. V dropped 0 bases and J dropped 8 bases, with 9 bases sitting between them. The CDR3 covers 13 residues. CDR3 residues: CASSLGVSDEQFF. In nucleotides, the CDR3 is TGCGCCAGCAGCTTGGGGGTATCGGATGAGCAGTTCTTC.

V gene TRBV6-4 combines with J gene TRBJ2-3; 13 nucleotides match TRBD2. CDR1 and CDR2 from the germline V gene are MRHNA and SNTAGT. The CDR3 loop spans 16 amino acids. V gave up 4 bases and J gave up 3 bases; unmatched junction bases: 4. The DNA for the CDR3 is TGTGCCAGCAGTGTTAGGACTAGCGGGGGTACAGATACGCAGTATTTT. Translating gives CASSVRTSGGTDTQYF.

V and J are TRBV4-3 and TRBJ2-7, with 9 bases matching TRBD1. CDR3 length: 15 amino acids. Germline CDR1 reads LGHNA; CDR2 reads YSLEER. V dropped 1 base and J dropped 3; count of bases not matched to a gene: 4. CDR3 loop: CASSQAGQGLYEQYF. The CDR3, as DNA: TGCGCCAGCAGCCAAGCGGGACAGGGTCTCTACGAGCAGTACTTC.

CDR3: CASSRLLAGVSNEQFF. The CDR3 bases are TGCGCCAGCAGCCGATTACTAGCGGGAGTTTCCAATGAGCAGTTCTTC. This rearrangement joins TRBV4-3 to TRBJ2-1, with TRBD2 matching over 11 bases. The CDR3 has 16 residues. V shed 4 bases and J 6 bases; nucleotides not matched to a gene: 8. In germline, CDR1 is LGHNA, CDR2 YSLEER.

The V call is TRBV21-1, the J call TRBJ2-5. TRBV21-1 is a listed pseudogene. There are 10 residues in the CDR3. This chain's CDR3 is CASALETQYF. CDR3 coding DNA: TGTGCCAGCGCCCTAGAGACCCAGTACTTC.

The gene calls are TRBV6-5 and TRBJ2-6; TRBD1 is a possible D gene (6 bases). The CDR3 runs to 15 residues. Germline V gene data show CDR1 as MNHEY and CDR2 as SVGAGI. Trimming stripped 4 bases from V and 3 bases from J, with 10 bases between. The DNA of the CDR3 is TGTGCCAGCAGTTTGACAGGCAGTGGGGCCAACGTCCTGACTTTC. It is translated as CASSLTGSGANVLTF.

Here the CDR3 reads CASSPVASGEDTQYF. The DNA for the CDR3 is TGTGCCAGCAGCCCCGTGGCGAGCGGGGAAGATACGCAGTATTTT. The chain is built from TRBV11-2 and TRBJ2-3; TRBD2 aligns across 7 bases. V lost 5 bases and J lost 5; bases outside the gene matches: 10. This CDR3 region has 15 residues. Germline V gives CDR1 SGHAT, CDR2 FQNNGV. Together with reference TRBV11-2 and TRBJ2-3, the CDR3 gives the full variable domain: EAGVAQSPRYKIIEKRQSVAFWCNPISGHATLYWYQQILGQGPKLLIQFQNNGVVDDSQLPKDRFSAERLKGVDSTLKIQPAKLEDSAVYLCASSPVASGEDTQYFGPGTRLTVL.

CDR3 sequence (DNA): TGCGCCAGCAGCCAAGATAGGGGGACTGAAGCTTTCTTT. Its protein product is CASSQDRGTEAFF. V is TRBV4-1 and J is TRBJ1-1, with a possible D match to TRBD1 (6 bases). The CDR3 extends over 13 amino acids. Trimming removed 0 bases at V and 5 bases at J, with 7 bases between. Germline V gene data show CDR1 as MGHRA and CDR2 as YSYEKL.

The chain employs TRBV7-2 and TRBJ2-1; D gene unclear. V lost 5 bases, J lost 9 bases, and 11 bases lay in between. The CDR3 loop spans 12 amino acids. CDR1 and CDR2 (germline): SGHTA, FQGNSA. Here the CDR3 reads CASSPPLGEQFF. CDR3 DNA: TGTGCCAGCAGCCCCCCTTTGGGTGAGCAGTTCTTC.

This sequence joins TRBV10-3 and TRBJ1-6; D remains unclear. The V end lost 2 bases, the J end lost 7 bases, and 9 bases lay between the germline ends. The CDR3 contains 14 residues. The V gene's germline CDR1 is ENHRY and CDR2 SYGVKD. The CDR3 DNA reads TGTGCCATCAGTGAGCGGCAGGAAAATTCACCCCTCCACTTT. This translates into CAISERQENSPLHF.

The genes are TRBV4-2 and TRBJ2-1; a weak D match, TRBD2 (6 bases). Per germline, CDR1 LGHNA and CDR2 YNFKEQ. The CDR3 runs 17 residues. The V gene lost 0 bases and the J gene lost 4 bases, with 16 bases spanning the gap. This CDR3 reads CASSQDGVADGYNEQFF. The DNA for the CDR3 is TGTGCCAGCAGCCAAGACGGGGTAGCGGACGGTTACAATGAGCAGTTCTTC.

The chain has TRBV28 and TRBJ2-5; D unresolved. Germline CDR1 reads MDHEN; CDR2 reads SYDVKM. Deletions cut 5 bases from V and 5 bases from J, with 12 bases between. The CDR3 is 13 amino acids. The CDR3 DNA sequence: TGTGCCAGCAGTCCCGCGCCGCAGGAGACCCAGTACTTC. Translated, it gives CASSPAPQETQYF.

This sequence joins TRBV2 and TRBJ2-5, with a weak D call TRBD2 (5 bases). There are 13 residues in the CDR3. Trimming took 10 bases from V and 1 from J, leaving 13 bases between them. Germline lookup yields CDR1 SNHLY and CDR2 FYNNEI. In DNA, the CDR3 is TGTGCCACCGACGAGGGCAGCCAAGAGACCCAGTACTTC. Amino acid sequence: CATDEGSQETQYF.

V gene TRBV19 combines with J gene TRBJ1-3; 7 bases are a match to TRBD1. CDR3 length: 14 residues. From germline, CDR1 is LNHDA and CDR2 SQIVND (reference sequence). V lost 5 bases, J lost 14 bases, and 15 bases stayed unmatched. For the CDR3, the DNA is TGTGCCAGTAGTCGTACCGGGACAGTCAAGAACGTATATTTT. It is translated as CASSRTGTVKNVYF. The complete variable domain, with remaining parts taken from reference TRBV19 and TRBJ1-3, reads DGGITQSPKYLFRKEGQNVTLSCEQNLNHDAMYWYRQDPGQGLRLIYYSQIVNDFQKGDIAEGYSVSREKKESFPLTVTSAQKNPTAFYLCASSRTGTVKNVYFGEGSWLTVV.

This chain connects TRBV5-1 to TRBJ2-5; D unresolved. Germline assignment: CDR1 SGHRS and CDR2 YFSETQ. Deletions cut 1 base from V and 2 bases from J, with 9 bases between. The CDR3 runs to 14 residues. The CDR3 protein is CASSLKTAQETQYF. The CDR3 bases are TGCGCCAGCAGCTTGAAAACAGCTCAAGAGACCCAGTACTTC.

CDR3 region: CASSPEDVWPRDEQFF. As DNA, the CDR3 is TGTGCCAGCAGTCCCGAGGACGTATGGCCTCGGGATGAGCAGTTCTTC. This chain joins TRBV28 and TRBJ2-1; D unclear. The CDR3 has 16 amino acids. The germline V gene encodes CDR1 MDHEN and CDR2 SYDVKM. V dropped 5 bases and J dropped 8 bases, with 22 bases sitting between them. The full variable domain, completed using reference TRBV28 and TRBJ2-1, is DVKVTQSSRYLVKRTGEKVFLECVQDMDHENMFWYRQDPGLGLRLIYFSYDVKMKEKGDIPEGYSVSREKKERFSLILESASTNQTSMYLCASSPEDVWPRDEQFFGPGTRLTVL.

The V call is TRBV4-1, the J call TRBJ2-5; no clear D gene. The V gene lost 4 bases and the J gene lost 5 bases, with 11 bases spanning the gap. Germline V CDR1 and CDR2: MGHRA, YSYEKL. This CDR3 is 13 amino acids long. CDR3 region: CASSLVGLETQYF. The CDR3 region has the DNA TGCGCCAGCAGCCTAGTCGGTTTGGAGACCCAGTACTTC.

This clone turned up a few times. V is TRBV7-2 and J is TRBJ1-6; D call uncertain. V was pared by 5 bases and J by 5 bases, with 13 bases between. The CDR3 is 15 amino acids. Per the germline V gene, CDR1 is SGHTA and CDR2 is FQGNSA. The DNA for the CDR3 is TGTGCCAGCAGCCCTACGCTCAGTCATAATTCACCCCTCCACTTT. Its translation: CASSPTLSHNSPLHF.

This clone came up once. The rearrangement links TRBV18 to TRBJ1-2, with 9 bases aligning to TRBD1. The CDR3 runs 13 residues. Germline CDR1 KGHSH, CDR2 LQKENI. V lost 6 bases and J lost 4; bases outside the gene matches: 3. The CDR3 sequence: CASSDRGGYGYTF. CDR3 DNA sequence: TGTGCCAGCTCGGACAGGGGTGGCTATGGCTACACCTTC.

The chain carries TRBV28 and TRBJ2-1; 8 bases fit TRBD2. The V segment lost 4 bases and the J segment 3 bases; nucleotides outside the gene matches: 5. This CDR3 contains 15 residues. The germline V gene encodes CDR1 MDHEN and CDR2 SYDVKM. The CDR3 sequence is CASSSTGLGYNEQFF. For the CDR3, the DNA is TGTGCCAGCAGTTCCACGGGACTAGGCTACAATGAGCAGTTCTTC.

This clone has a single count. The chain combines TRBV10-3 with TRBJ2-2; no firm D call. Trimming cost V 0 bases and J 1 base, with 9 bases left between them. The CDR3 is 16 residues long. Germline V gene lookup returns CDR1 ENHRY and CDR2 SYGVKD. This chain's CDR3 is CAISESGSQNTGELFF. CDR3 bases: TGTGCCATCAGTGAGTCGGGATCGCAGAACACCGGGGAGCTGTTTTTT.

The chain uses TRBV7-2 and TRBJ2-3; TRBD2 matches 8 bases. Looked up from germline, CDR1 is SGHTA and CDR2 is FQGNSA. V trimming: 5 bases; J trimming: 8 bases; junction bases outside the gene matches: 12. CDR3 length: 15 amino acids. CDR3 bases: TGTGCCAGCAGCCGGGGACTAGTGGAAGCAGGTACGCAGTATTTT. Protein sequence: CASSRGLVEAGTQYF.

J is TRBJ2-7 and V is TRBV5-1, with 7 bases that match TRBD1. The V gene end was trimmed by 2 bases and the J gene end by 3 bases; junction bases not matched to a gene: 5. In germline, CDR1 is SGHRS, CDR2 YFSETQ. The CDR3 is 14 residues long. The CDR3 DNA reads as TGCGCCAGCAGCTTTGGGACAGACCGCTACGAGCAGTACTTC. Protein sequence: CASSFGTDRYEQYF.

The DNA for the CDR3 is TGCGCCAGCAGCCTTCTACCCCGGGACAGCGAGCAGTTCTTC. Amino acid sequence: CASSLLPRDSEQFF. The chain employs TRBV4-1 and TRBJ2-1; TRBD1 aligns across 7 bases. The junction had 10 bases not matched to a gene; V was cut back by 4 bases and J by 10 bases. The CDR3 sequence is 14 residues long. The germline CDR1 and CDR2 sequences are MGHRA and YSYEKL.

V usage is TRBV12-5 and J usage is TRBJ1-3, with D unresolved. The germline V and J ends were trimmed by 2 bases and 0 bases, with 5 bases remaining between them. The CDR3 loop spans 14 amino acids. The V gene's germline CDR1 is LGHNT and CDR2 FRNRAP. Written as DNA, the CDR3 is TGTGCTAGTGGTTTGCAGAGCTCTGGAAACACCATATATTTT. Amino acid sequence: CASGLQSSGNTIYF. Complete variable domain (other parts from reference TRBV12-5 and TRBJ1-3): DARVTQTPRHKVTEMGQEVTMRCQPILGHNTVFWYRQTMMQGLELLAYFRNRAPLDDSGMPKDRFSAEMPDATLATLKIQPSEPRDSAVYFCASGLQSSGNTIYFGEGSWLTVV.

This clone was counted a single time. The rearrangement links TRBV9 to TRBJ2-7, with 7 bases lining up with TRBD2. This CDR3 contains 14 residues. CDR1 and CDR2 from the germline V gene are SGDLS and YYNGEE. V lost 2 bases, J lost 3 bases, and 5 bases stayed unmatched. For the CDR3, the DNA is TGTGCCAGCAGCGTCGGGCTAGCGGTCTACGAGCAGTACTTC. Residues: CASSVGLAVYEQYF.

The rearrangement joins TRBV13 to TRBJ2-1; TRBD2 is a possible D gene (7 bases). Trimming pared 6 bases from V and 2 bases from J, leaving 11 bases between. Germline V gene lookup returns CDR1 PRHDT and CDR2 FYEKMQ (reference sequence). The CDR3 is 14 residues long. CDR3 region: CASRGGGTYNEQFF. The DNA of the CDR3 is TGTGCCAGCAGGGGCGGGGGCACCTACAATGAGCAGTTCTTC.